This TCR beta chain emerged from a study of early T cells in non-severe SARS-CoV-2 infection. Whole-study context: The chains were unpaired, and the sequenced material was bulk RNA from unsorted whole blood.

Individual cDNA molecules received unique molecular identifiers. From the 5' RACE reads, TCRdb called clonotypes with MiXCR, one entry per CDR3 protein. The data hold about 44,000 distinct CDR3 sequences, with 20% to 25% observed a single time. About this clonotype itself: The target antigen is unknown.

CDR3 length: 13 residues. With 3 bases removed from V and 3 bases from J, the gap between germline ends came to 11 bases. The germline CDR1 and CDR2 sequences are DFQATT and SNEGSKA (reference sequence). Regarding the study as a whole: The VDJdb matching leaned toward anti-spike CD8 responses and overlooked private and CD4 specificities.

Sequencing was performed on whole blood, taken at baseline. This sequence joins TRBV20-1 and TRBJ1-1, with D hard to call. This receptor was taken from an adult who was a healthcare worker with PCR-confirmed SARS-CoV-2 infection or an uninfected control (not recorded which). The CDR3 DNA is TGCAGTGCTAGTGCGGGCCCAGACACTGAAGCTTTCTTT. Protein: CSASAGPDTEAFF.